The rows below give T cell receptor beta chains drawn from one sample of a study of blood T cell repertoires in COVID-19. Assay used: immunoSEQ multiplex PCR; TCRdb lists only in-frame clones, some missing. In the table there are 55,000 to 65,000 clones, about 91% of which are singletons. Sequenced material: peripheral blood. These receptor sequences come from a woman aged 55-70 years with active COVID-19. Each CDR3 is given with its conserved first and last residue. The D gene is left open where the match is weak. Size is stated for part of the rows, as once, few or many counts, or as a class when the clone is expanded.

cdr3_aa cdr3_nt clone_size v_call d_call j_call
CASYLQNSPLHF TGTGCCAGCTACCTACAGAATTCACCCCTCCACTTT . TRBV9 . TRBJ1-6
CASSLGARRGYNQPQHF TGTGCCAGCAGCTTAGGGGCGAGGCGGGGATACAATCAGCCCCAGCATTTT . TRBV7-8 . TRBJ1-5
CASSLGLVEEAFF TGTGCCAGCAGCTTAGGTCTGGTAGAGGAAGCTTTCTTT . TRBV7-8 . TRBJ1-1
CASSPGTGSKTQYF TGTGCCAGCAGCCCCGGGACAGGGAGCAAGACCCAGTACTTC . TRBV7-9 TRBD1 TRBJ2-5
CASSSIDRGRGETQYF TGTGCCAGCAGCTCGATCGACAGGGGCCGGGGAGAGACCCAGTACTTC once TRBV5-4 TRBD1 TRBJ2-5
CASSLFGGVYEQYF TGTGCCAGCAGCCTCTTCGGGGGGGTTTACGAGCAGTACTTC . TRBV5-5 TRBD2 TRBJ2-7
CASSFGRPTEAFF TGCGCCAGCAGTTTCGGCAGGCCCACTGAAGCTTTCTTT . TRBV5-1 . TRBJ1-1
CSVAKNSGGTEAFF TGCAGCGTTGCAAAGAACTCCGGCGGCACTGAAGCTTTCTTT . TRBV29-1 . TRBJ1-1
CSVGGQLNYGYTF TGCAGCGTTGGAGGACAGCTTAACTATGGCTACACCTTC . TRBV29-1 . TRBJ1-2
CASTPQGASYEQYF TGTGCCAGCACCCCCCAGGGGGCGTCCTACGAGCAGTACTTC . TRBV28 TRBD1 TRBJ2-7
CASSLDRGGTEAFF TGTGCCAGCAGTCTGGACAGGGGTGGCACTGAAGCTTTCTTT . TRBV6-5 TRBD1 TRBJ1-1
CATILTSNTEAFF TGTGCCACCATCCTCACATCGAACACTGAAGCTTTCTTT . TRBV24-1 . TRBJ1-1
CASREQVFGANVLTF TGTGCCAGCCGCGAACAGGTCTTTGGGGCCAACGTCCTGACTTTC . TRBV6-5 . TRBJ2-6
CASRPTGGLETQYF TGTGCCAGCAGACCCACAGGGGGCTTGGAGACCCAGTACTTC . TRBV6-6 TRBD1 TRBJ2-5
CASSIGGQGPEQFF TGTGCCAGTAGTATAGGTGGACAGGGTCCTGAGCAGTTCTTC . TRBV19 TRBD1 TRBJ2-1
CASSQDGTSGKKLFF TGTGCCAGCAGCCAAGATGGCACCTCGGGAAAAAAACTGTTTTTT . TRBV3-1/TRBV3-2 . TRBJ1-4
CASRPTGGEASEQYF TGTGCCAGCAGACCGACAGGCGGCGAGGCTTCCGAGCAGTACTTC . TRBV6-5 . TRBJ2-7
CASSPPDGVRETQYF TGCGCCAGCAGCCCACCCGACGGGGTTAGAGAGACCCAGTACTTC . TRBV4-1 . TRBJ2-5
CASSPQEGFGETQYF TGTGCCAGCTCACCACAGGAGGGATTTGGAGAGACCCAGTACTTC once TRBV18 . TRBJ2-5
CATSVNGGNINEQFF TGTGCCACCAGTGTCAACGGGGGGAATATTAATGAGCAGTTCTTC . TRBV24-1 TRBD2 TRBJ2-1
CATSGARGPNEQFF TGTGCCACCAGCGGAGCCCGGGGTCCCAATGAGCAGTTCTTC . TRBV15 . TRBJ2-1
CASSTRLNGNTEAFF TGTGCCAGCAGCACACGACTAAACGGAAACACTGAAGCTTTCTTT . TRBV9 . TRBJ1-1
CASSFGQGSPYNSPLHF TGCGCCAGCAGCTTCGGACAGGGATCGCCCTATAATTCACCCCTCCACTTT . TRBV5-1 TRBD1 TRBJ1-6
CASSSLAGGLGEQFF TGTGCCAGCAGCTCTCTGGCGGGGGGGCTTGGTGAGCAGTTCTTC . TRBV2 TRBD2 TRBJ2-1
CASSQWDRGSSYEQYF TGTGCCAGCAGCCAATGGGACAGGGGCAGTTCCTACGAGCAGTACTTC once TRBV14 TRBD1 TRBJ2-7
CASSPHPTSGGQETQYF TGTGCCAGCAGTCCCCACCCGACTAGCGGGGGGCAAGAGACCCAGTACTTC . TRBV27 TRBD2 TRBJ2-5
CAINNGTRDARYYGYTF TGTGCCATCAATAACGGGACAAGAGATGCGCGGTACTATGGCTACACCTTC . TRBV10-3 . TRBJ1-2
CASSTQGNTDTQYF TGTGCCAGCAGCACACAGGGAAACACAGATACGCAGTATTTT . TRBV11-3 . TRBJ2-3
CASSLGGSSTYEQYF TGCGCCAGCAGCTTGGGAGGCAGCAGCACCTACGAGCAGTACTTC . TRBV5-1 . TRBJ2-7